This T cell receptor beta chain stems from a study of blood T cell repertoires in COVID-19 (dated by TCRdb to 2020 to 2021). Background on the whole study: Collaborator samples came from the United States, Italy and Spain and covered acute and convalescent phases of COVID-19. The material from the prospective study consisted of cDNA or gDNA derived from T cells, B-cell-depleted T cells, or PBMCs. Deeply sampled blood TCRbeta repertoires from subjects exposed to, actively infected with, or recovered from COVID-19 were included in the dataset. The repertoires were released in a freely available public database meant as a resource for research on the immune response to SARS-CoV-2. Samples were obtained from the ongoing ImmuneRACE study (first 160 participants) and from over a thousand subjects provided by 6 global collaborators. A de-identified subject ID, COVID-19 status, age in years and sex were almost always included in the sample metadata. HLA class I and class II types, where available, came from metadata supplied by the sample provider rather than from assay-based typing.

One collaborating source in Seattle enrolled patients during active infection and followed them longitudinally through the course of disease. The collaborating institutions used their own protocols to collect whole blood in K2EDTA tubes. Collaborator samples were shipped for TCRbeta analysis as frozen whole blood, isolated PBMCs, or DNA extracted from either sample type. Regarding this clone: Its specific antigen is unknown. Within one base of it there is no much larger clone, and no base qualities were kept.

The immunoSEQ Assay, a bias-controlled multiplex PCR, was used to amplify TCRbeta CDR3 regions from genomic DNA. From the authors' description of their analysis: Within the assay, amplification of reference gene primers was used to estimate how many nucleated cells each sample contained. To quantify the absolute abundance of each unique TCRbeta CDR3 rearrangement, sequence reads were collapsed and filtered. Productive Simpson clonality was computed per sample as the square root of Simpson's diversity index over productive rearrangements. Entries here come from immuneACCESS through TCRdb and include only in-frame sequences with V and J called. Some clones fail to appear in such tables; in the studies checked, an unresolved V gene covers under half of the shortfall, and the cause of the remainder is unknown. The V and J calls and clone size are taken from that table; D and trimming were inferred from the DNA. The sample records around 300,000 clones, nearly 90% of which are singletons. The ten largest clones capture around 0.98% of the sample.

Overall study outcomes, separate from this receptor: The quantity of clinical and demographic metadata differed by source and by participant and was supplied without curation.

V lost 1 base and J lost 3 bases; the stretch between them is 16 bases long. From a lookup of the germline V gene, CDR1 and CDR2 are SGHTA and FQGNSA. The CDR3 sequence holds 17 residues, the cysteine and phenylalanine included. The entry retains the CDR3 DNA only, 51 bases that are in frame from base 1. This clonotype was sampled from a woman in her thirties or forties with COVID-19, enrolled during active disease. The sequenced sample was peripheral blood. The chain joins TRBV7-2 to TRBJ1-5, with the D gene not clear enough to name. The bases read TGTGCCAGCAGCTTAGGTGGCTTGGTGCGGGTCAATCAGCCCCAGCATTTT. This sequence encodes CASSLGGLVRVNQPQHF.